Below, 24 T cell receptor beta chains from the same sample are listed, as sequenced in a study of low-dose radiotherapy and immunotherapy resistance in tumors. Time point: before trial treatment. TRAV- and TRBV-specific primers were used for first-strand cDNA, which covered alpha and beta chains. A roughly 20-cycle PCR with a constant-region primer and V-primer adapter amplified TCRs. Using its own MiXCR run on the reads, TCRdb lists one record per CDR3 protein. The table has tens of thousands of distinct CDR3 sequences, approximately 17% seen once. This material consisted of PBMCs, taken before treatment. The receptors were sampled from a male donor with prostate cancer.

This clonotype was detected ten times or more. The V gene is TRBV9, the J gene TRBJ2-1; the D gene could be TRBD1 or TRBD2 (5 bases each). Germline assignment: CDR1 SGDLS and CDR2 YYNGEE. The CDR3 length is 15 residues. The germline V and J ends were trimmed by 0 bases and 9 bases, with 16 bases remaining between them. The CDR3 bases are TGTGCCAGCAGCGTAGCGGGGACCCAGTCTATTGAGCAGTTCTTC. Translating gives CASSVAGTQSIEQFF.

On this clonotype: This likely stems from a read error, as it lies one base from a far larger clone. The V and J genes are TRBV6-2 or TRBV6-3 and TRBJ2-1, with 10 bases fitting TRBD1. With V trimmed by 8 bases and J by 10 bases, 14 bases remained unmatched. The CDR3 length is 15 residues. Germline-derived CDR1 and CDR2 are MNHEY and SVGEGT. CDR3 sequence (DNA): TGTGCCAGCTTAACAGGGGGACAGGGGAGAGACGAGCAGTTCTTC. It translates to CASLTGGQGRDEQFF.

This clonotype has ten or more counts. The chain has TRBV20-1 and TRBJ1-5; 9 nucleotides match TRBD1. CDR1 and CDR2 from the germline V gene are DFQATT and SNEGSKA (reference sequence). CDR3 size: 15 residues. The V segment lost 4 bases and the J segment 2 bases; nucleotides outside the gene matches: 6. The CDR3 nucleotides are TGCAGTGCTACACAGGGGGCGGCGGGCAATCAGCCCCAGCATTTT. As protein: CSATQGAAGNQPQHF.

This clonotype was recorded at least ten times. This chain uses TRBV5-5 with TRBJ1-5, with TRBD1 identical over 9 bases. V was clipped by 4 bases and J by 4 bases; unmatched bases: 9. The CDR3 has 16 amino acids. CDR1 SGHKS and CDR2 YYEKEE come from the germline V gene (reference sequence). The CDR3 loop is CASSLRGTGSNQPQHF. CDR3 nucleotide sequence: TGTGCCAGCAGCCTAAGAGGGACAGGGTCGAATCAGCCCCAGCATTTT.

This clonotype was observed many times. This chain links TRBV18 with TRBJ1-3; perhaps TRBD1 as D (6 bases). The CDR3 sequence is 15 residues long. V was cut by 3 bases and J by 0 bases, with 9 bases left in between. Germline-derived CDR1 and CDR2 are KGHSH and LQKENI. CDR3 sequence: CASSPGQISGNTIYF. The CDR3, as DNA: TGTGCCAGCTCACCGGGACAAATCTCTGGAAACACCATATATTTT. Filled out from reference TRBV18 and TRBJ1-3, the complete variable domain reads NAGVMQNPRHLVRRRGQEARLRCSPMKGHSHVYWYRQLPEEGLKFMVYLQKENIIDESGMPKERFSAEFPKEGPSILRIQQVVRGDSAAYFCASSPGQISGNTIYFGEGSWLTVV.

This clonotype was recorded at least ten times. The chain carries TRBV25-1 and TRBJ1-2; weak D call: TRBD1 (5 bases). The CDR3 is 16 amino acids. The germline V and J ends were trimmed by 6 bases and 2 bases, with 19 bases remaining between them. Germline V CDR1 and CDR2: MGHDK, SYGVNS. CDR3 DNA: TGTGCCAGCAGATCAGTTGGGGGGGAGAAGAACTATGGCTACACCTTC. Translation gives CASRSVGGEKNYGYTF.

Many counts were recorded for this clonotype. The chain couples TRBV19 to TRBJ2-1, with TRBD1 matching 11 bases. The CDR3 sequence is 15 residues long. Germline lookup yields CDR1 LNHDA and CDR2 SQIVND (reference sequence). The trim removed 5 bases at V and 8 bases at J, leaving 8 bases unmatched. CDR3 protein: CASSLGTGGGYEQFF. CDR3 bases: TGTGCCAGTAGTCTCGGGACAGGGGGAGGTTATGAGCAGTTCTTC.

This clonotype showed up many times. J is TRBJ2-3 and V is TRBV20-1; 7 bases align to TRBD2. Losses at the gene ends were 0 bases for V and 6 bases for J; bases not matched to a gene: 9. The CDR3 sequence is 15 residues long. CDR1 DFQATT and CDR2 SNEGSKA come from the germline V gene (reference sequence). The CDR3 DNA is TGCAGTGCTAGAGATCCCCGTGGGGAGGGCGATACGCAGTATTTT. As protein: CSARDPRGEGDTQYF.

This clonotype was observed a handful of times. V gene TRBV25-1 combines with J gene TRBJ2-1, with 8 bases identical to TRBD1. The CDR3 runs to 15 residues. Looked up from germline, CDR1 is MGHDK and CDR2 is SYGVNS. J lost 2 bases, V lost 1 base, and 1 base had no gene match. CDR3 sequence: CASSESGGTYNEQFF. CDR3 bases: TGTGCCAGCAGTGAATCAGGGGGCACCTACAATGAGCAGTTCTTC.

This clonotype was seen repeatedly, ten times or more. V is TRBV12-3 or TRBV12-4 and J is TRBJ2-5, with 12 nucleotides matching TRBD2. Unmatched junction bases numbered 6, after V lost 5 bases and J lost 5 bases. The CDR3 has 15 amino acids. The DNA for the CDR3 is TGTGCCAGCAGTCCGCCGACTAGCGGGGGTGAGACCCAGTACTTC. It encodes CASSPPTSGGETQYF.

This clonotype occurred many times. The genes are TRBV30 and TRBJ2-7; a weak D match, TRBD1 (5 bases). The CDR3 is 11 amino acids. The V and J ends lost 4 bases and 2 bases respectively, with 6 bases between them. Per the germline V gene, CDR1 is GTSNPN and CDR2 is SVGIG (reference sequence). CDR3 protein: CAWTGTYEQYF. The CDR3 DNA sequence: TGTGCCTGGACAGGGACCTACGAGCAGTACTTC.

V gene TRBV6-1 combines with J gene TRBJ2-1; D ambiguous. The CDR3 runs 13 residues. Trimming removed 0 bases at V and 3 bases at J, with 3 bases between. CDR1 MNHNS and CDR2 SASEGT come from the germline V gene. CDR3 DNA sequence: TGTGCCAGCAGTGAAGCCAGCTACAATGAGCAGTTCTTC. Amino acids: CASSEASYNEQFF.

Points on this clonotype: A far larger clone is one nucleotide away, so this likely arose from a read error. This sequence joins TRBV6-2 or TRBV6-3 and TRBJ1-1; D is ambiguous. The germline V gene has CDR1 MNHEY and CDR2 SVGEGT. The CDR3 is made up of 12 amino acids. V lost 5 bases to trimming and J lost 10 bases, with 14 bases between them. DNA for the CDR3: TGTGCCAGCAGTAAAACCGTGGTCCCAGCTTTCTTT. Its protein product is CASSKTVVPAFF.

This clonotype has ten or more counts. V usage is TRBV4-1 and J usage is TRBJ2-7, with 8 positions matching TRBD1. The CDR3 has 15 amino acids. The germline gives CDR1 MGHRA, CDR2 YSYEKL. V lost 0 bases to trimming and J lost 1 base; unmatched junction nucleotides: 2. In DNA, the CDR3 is TGCGCCAGCAGCCAAGACAGACAGGGGTCCTACGAGCAGTACTTC. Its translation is CASSQDRQGSYEQYF.

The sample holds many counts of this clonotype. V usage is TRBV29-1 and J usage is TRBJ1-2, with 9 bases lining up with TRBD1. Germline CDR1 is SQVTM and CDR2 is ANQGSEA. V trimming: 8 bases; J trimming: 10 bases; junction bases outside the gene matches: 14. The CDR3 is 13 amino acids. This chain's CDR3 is CSTDGTGTYSYTF. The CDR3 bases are TGCAGCACAGACGGGACAGGGACCTATTCCTACACCTTC.

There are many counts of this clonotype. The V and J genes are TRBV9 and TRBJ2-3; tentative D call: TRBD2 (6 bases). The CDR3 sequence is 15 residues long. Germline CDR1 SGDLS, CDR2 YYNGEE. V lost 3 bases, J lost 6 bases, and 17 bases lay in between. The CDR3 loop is CASSDFRGTGDTQYF. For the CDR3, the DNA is TGTGCCAGCAGCGACTTTCGGGGGACGGGGGATACGCAGTATTTT.

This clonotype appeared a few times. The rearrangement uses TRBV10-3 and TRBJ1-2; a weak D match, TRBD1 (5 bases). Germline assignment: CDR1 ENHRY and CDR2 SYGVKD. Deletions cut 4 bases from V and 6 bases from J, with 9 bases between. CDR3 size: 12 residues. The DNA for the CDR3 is TGTGCCATCAGTGCCGACAGAGATGGCTACACCTTC. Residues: CAISADRDGYTF.

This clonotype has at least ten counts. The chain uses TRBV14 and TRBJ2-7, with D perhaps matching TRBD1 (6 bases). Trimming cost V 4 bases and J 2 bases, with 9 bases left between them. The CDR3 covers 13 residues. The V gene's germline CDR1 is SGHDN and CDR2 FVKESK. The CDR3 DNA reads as TGTGCCAGCAGCCCCGGACAGCCCTACGAGCAGTACTTC. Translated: CASSPGQPYEQYF.

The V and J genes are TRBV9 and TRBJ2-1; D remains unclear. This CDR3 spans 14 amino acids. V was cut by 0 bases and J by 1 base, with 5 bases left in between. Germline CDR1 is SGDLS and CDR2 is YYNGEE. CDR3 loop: CASSVEGSYNEQFF. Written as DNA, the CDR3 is TGTGCCAGCAGCGTAGAAGGTTCCTACAATGAGCAGTTCTTC.

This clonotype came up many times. CDR3 sequence: CASSFAPGTPAPDTQYF. Here the CDR3 DNA reads TGTGCCAGCAGTTTTGCCCCCGGGACTCCCGCCCCGGATACGCAGTATTTT. The rearrangement links TRBV6-2 or TRBV6-3 to TRBJ2-3; TRBD2 might be the D (6 bases). Germline V CDR1 and CDR2: MNHEY, SVGEGT. There are 17 residues in the CDR3. Trimming removed 4 bases from V and 6 bases from J, with 23 bases in between.

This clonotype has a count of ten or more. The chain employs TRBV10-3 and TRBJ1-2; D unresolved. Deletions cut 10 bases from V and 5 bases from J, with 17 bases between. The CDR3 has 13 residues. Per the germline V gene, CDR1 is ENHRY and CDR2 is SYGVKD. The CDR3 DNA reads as TGTGCCACCCAGATGGGTCTTGCGTATGGCTACACCTTC. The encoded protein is CATQMGLAYGYTF.

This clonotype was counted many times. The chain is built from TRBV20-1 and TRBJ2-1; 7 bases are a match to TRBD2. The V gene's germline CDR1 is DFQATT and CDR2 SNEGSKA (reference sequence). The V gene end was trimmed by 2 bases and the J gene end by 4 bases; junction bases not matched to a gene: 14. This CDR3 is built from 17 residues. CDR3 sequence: CSARPPVAGAAYNEQFF. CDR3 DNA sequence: TGCAGTGCTAGACCCCCTGTAGCGGGCGCGGCTTACAATGAGCAGTTCTTC.

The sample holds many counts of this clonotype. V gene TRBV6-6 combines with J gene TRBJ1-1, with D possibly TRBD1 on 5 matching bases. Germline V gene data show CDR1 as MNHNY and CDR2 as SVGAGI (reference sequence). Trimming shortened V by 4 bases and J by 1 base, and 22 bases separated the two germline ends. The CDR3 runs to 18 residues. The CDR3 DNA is TGTGCCAGCAGTTCCCCCCGGGGGGGACGTAAACCGAACACTGAAGCTTTCTTT. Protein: CASSSPRGGRKPNTEAFF.

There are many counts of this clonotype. The CDR3 coding sequence is TGTGCCAGCAGCTTGGACGTTATAGAGCAGTACTTC. This translates into CASSLDVIEQYF. J is TRBJ2-7 and V is TRBV7-2; D is uncertain. Trimming took 3 bases from V and 7 from J, leaving 10 bases between them. Germline CDR1 is SGHTA and CDR2 is FQGNSA. This CDR3 contains 12 residues.